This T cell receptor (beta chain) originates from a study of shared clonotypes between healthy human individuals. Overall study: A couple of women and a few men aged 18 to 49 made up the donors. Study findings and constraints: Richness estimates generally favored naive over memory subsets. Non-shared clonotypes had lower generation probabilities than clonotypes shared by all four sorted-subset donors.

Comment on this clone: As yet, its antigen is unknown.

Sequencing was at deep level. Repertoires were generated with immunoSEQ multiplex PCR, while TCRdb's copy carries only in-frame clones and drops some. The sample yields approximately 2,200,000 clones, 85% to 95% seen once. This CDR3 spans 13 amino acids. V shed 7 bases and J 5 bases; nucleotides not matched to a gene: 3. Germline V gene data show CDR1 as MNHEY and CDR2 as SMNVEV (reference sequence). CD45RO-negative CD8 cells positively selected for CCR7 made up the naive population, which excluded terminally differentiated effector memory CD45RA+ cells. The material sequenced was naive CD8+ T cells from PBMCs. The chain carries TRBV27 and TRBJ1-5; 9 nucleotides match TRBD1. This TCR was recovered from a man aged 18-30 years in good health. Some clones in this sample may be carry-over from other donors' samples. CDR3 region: CASKDRGDQPQHF. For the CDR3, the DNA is TGTGCCAGCAAAGACAGGGGGGATCAGCCCCAGCATTTT.